This T cell receptor beta chain was sequenced in a study of graft-versus-host responses after intestinal transplantation. Study-wide context: Every recipient had anti-thymocyte globulin induction and roughly 3 years of tacrolimus plus steroids. Notes on the study in general: There were GvH clones found in recipient marrow, and some of them appeared first in ileum or blood.

Stimulators, some 200,000 irradiated and violet-dye-labeled cells, were plated with some 200,000 CFSE-labeled responder cells. The authors sorted proliferating CFSE-low CD3+CD4+ and CD3+CD8+ responders after the reaction. TCRdb's table, derived via immunoSEQ multiplex PCR, lists solely in-frame clones and lacks some. Among 15,000 to 20,000 clones listed, 35% to 45% were seen once. The sequence was obtained from a human patient who received an intestinal transplant. The sample in question was alloreactive CD4+ T cells from a mixed lymphocyte reaction culture, obtained before intestinal transplant. Documented subset: CFSE-low proliferating T cells sorted from roughly six-day pre-transplant mixed lymphocyte reaction (GvH or HvG direction).

CDR3 in amino acids: CASSERQNQPQHF. The CDR3 DNA reads TGTGCCAGCAGTGAACGGCAGAATCAGCCCCAGCATTTT. This rearrangement joins TRBV2 to TRBJ1-5; no definite D call. CDR3 length equals 13 residues. The V and J ends lost 2 bases and 4 bases respectively, with 6 bases between them. Germline CDR1 reads SNHLY; CDR2 reads FYNNEI.